A selection of T cell receptor beta chains follows, all from one sample in a study of blood T cell repertoires in COVID-19. Using immunoSEQ multiplex PCR, the repertoire was profiled, and TCRdb retains in-frame clones only, with some absent. The repertoire has approximately 260,000 clones, 89% of them found once; the top ten carry 2% to 2.5%. Material: peripheral blood. Receptors were obtained from a man aged 50 to 60 with acute or convalescent COVID-19. Both conserved end residues are part of each CDR3. The D gene is left open where the match is weak. A clone size is listed for some rows: how often the clone was seen (once, few, many), or a class if it is expanded.

D gene: -
J gene: TRBJ2-7
V gene: TRBV9
clone size: -
CDR3 DNA: TGTGCCAGCAGCGTCGGTATCCCCACAGGGTTCGACGAGCAGTACTTC
CDR3 protein: CASSVGIPTGFDEQYF

D gene: TRBD1
J gene: TRBJ1-1
V gene: TRBV6-5
clone size: -
CDR3 DNA: TGTGCCAGCAGCCGACAGGGATATAACACTGAAGCTTTCTTT
CDR3 protein: CASSRQGYNTEAFF

D gene: TRBD2
J gene: TRBJ2-5
V gene: TRBV7-8
clone size: -
CDR3 DNA: TGTGCCAGCAGCTTAAACCTGCTAGCGGGGTATCAAGAGACCCAGTACTTC
CDR3 protein: CASSLNLLAGYQETQYF

D gene: -
J gene: TRBJ1-6
V gene: TRBV30
clone size: -
CDR3 DNA: TGTGCCTGGAGTACAGTTTCCTATAATTCACCCCTCCACTTT
CDR3 protein: CAWSTVSYNSPLHF

D gene: TRBD1
J gene: TRBJ2-3
V gene: TRBV25-1
clone size: -
CDR3 DNA: TGTGCCAGCAGTGGATCCGGGACAGCGAGAGTCACAGATACGCAGTATTTT
CDR3 protein: CASSGSGTARVTDTQYF

D gene: -
J gene: TRBJ2-7
V gene: TRBV3-1/TRBV3-2
clone size: -
CDR3 DNA: TGTGCCAGCAGCCATAAAGAGGGCCAGTACTCCTACGAGCAGTACTTC
CDR3 protein: CASSHKEGQYSYEQYF

D gene: -
J gene: TRBJ1-1
V gene: TRBV27
clone size: -
CDR3 DNA: TGTGCCAGCAGTTATGGGCGGGTGAACACTGAAGCTTTCTTT
CDR3 protein: CASSYGRVNTEAFF

D gene: -
J gene: TRBJ2-7
V gene: TRBV21-1
clone size: once
CDR3 DNA: TGTGCCAGCAGCAGCCGGGACAGTTCCTACGAGCAGTACTTC
CDR3 protein: CASSSRDSSYEQYF

D gene: -
J gene: TRBJ2-4
V gene: TRBV14
clone size: -
CDR3 DNA: TGTGCCAGCAGCCAAGAGGCGGGGGCCAGGATTCAGTACTTC
CDR3 protein: CASSQEAGARIQYF

D gene: TRBD1
J gene: TRBJ2-2
V gene: TRBV3-1/TRBV3-2
clone size: -
CDR3 DNA: TGTGCCAGCAGCCGGCGACAGGGGGCGATGACCGGGGAGCTGTTTTTT
CDR3 protein: CASSRRQGAMTGELFF

D gene: TRBD2
J gene: TRBJ2-5
V gene: TRBV4-2
clone size: few
CDR3 DNA: TGTGCCAGCAGCCAAGATATAGAGGCTAGCGGGGGGAGGGAGACCCAGTACTTC
CDR3 protein: CASSQDIEASGGRETQYF

D gene: -
J gene: TRBJ2-2
V gene: TRBV21-1
clone size: -
CDR3 DNA: TGTGCCAGCACCGGTGGGGGGTTTGCCGGGGAGCTGTTTTTT
CDR3 protein: CASTGGGFAGELFF

D gene: -
J gene: TRBJ1-4
V gene: TRBV4-1
clone size: -
CDR3 DNA: TGCGCCAGCAGCCAAGCCGGAGTTGGGGAAAAACTGTTTTTT
CDR3 protein: CASSQAGVGEKLFF

D gene: TRBD2
J gene: TRBJ2-5
V gene: TRBV9
clone size: once
CDR3 DNA: TGTGCCAGCAGCATATTAGCGGGGGGCAGCAAAGAGACCCAGTACTTC
CDR3 protein: CASSILAGGSKETQYF

D gene: -
J gene: TRBJ1-1
V gene: TRBV30
clone size: -
CDR3 DNA: TGTGCCTGGACCCAGTGGTCGGGAGGTGGGACTGAAGCTTTCTTT
CDR3 protein: CAWTQWSGGGTEAFF

D gene: TRBD1
J gene: TRBJ1-5
V gene: TRBV15
clone size: -
CDR3 DNA: TGTGCCACCAGCAGGGAGCCACCGAGGGACAGTTCCCAGCATTTT
CDR3 protein: CATSREPPRDSSQHF

D gene: -
J gene: TRBJ2-3
V gene: TRBV12-5
clone size: -
CDR3 DNA: TGTGCTAGTGCCACCCGGGCGCAGTATTTT
CDR3 protein: CASATRAQYF

D gene: -
J gene: TRBJ2-3
V gene: TRBV9
clone size: -
CDR3 DNA: TGTGCCAGCAGCGTAGCTCCGGACTCCCTCACAGATACGCAGTATTTT
CDR3 protein: CASSVAPDSLTDTQYF

D gene: -
J gene: TRBJ2-3
V gene: TRBV5-1
clone size: -
CDR3 DNA: TGCGCCAGCAGCTTTTACGAGGGGACTAGCACAGATACGCAGTATTTT
CDR3 protein: CASSFYEGTSTDTQYF

D gene: -
J gene: TRBJ1-2
V gene: TRBV3-1/TRBV3-2
clone size: -
CDR3 DNA: TGTGCCAGCAGCTTCGACAGAGAACACCAGTCCAACTATGGCTACACCTTC
CDR3 protein: CASSFDREHQSNYGYTF

D gene: TRBD1
J gene: TRBJ1-3
V gene: TRBV5-4
clone size: -
CDR3 DNA: TGTGCCAGCAGCCCCACAGGGGGCGAGTCTGGAAACACCATATATTTT
CDR3 protein: CASSPTGGESGNTIYF

D gene: -
J gene: TRBJ1-4
V gene: TRBV6-4
clone size: -
CDR3 DNA: TGTGCCAGCGGCCGACACCCCAATGAAAAACTGTTTTTT
CDR3 protein: CASGRHPNEKLFF

D gene: -
J gene: TRBJ1-2
V gene: TRBV6-2/TRBV6-3
clone size: -
CDR3 DNA: TGTGCCAGCAGTGGCCAGGGCAGAACGACCTATGGCTACACCTTC
CDR3 protein: CASSGQGRTTYGYTF

D gene: -
J gene: TRBJ2-7
V gene: TRBV2
clone size: -
CDR3 DNA: TGTGCCAGCAGTGCCGACAGCTACGAGCAGTACTTC
CDR3 protein: CASSADSYEQYF

D gene: -
J gene: TRBJ1-6
V gene: TRBV7-9
clone size: -
CDR3 DNA: TGTGCCAGCAGCTTTGACATAGATTCACCCCTCCACTTT
CDR3 protein: CASSFDIDSPLHF

D gene: -
J gene: TRBJ2-7
V gene: TRBV18
clone size: -
CDR3 DNA: TGTGCCAGCTCGATTGGAGGGCCCCTCTCCTACGAGCAGTACTTC
CDR3 protein: CASSIGGPLSYEQYF

D gene: -
J gene: TRBJ1-1
V gene: TRBV30
clone size: -
CDR3 DNA: TGTGCCTGGAGTGTCATCACTGAAGCTTTCTTT
CDR3 protein: CAWSVITEAFF

D gene: -
J gene: TRBJ1-2
V gene: TRBV5-8
clone size: -
CDR3 DNA: TGTGCCAGCAGCTTGACTAGGGTGGAAGGCTACACCTTC
CDR3 protein: CASSLTRVEGYTF

D gene: TRBD1
J gene: TRBJ2-7
V gene: TRBV30
clone size: few
CDR3 DNA: TGTGCCTGGGACAGGGGGGGCGGCGTGGGCGAGCAGTACTTC
CDR3 protein: CAWDRGGGVGEQYF

D gene: TRBD2
J gene: TRBJ2-1
V gene: TRBV4-2
clone size: once
CDR3 DNA: TGTGCCAGCAAACCGAGGGTGACTAGCGGGGGGGCCGGCTACAATGAGCAGTTCTTC
CDR3 protein: CASKPRVTSGGAGYNEQFF

D gene: -
J gene: TRBJ2-7
V gene: TRBV4-2
clone size: -
CDR3 DNA: TGTGCCAGCAGCCAGACTCCTGCCTACGAGCAGTACTTC
CDR3 protein: CASSQTPAYEQYF

D gene: TRBD2
J gene: TRBJ2-1
V gene: TRBV30
clone size: -
CDR3 DNA: TGTGCCTGGGAGCGGGGGAGCTCCTACAATGAGCAGTTCTTC
CDR3 protein: CAWERGSSYNEQFF

D gene: -
J gene: TRBJ2-3
V gene: TRBV6-5
clone size: -
CDR3 DNA: TGTGCCAGCAGTTCCGCCCGGTTTAGCACAGATACGCAGTATTTT
CDR3 protein: CASSSARFSTDTQYF

D gene: -
J gene: TRBJ2-2
V gene: TRBV5-6
clone size: -
CDR3 DNA: TGTGCCAGCGACCGCCAGGGGTACACCGGGGAGCTGTTTTTT
CDR3 protein: CASDRQGYTGELFF

D gene: TRBD1
J gene: TRBJ1-1
V gene: TRBV7-8
clone size: -
CDR3 DNA: TGTGCCAGCAGCTCTACGACAGGGAATACTGAAGCTTTCTTT
CDR3 protein: CASSSTTGNTEAFF

D gene: TRBD1
J gene: TRBJ1-2
V gene: TRBV19
clone size: -
CDR3 DNA: TGTGCCAGTAGTTTCCGGGACAGGCCTAACTATGGCTACACCTTC
CDR3 protein: CASSFRDRPNYGYTF

D gene: -
J gene: TRBJ2-2
V gene: TRBV5-1
clone size: -
CDR3 DNA: TGCGCCAGCAGCTCCTCGGGGTTCGCGAACACCGGGGAGCTGTTTTTT
CDR3 protein: CASSSSGFANTGELFF

D gene: -
J gene: TRBJ1-1
V gene: TRBV5-5
clone size: -
CDR3 DNA: TGTGCCAGCAGCCCGGACAGTCACACTGAAGCTTTCTTT
CDR3 protein: CASSPDSHTEAFF

D gene: -
J gene: TRBJ1-2
V gene: TRBV19
clone size: few
CDR3 DNA: TGTGCCAGCGCTAGGGCGGGGAACTATGGCTACACCTTC
CDR3 protein: CASARAGNYGYTF

D gene: -
J gene: TRBJ2-2
V gene: TRBV6-5
clone size: -
CDR3 DNA: TGTGCCAGCAGCCGCGGGACAGAGGGCGGGGAGCTGTTTTTT
CDR3 protein: CASSRGTEGGELFF

D gene: TRBD1
J gene: TRBJ2-3
V gene: TRBV7-3
clone size: once
CDR3 DNA: TGTGCCAGCAGCTTAACCGGGACAGGGGGCCGATATACGCAGTATTTT
CDR3 protein: CASSLTGTGGRYTQYF

D gene: -
J gene: TRBJ2-7
V gene: TRBV7-9
clone size: -
CDR3 DNA: TGTGCCAGCAGCTTAGTTTTCCTCACCGGGTCCTACGAGCAGTACTTC
CDR3 protein: CASSLVFLTGSYEQYF

D gene: -
J gene: TRBJ2-5
V gene: TRBV12-2
clone size: -
CDR3 DNA: TGTGCAAGTCGCTTAGGGCGGGGTCAAGAGACCCAGTACTTC
CDR3 protein: CASRLGRGQETQYF

D gene: TRBD1
J gene: TRBJ1-5
V gene: TRBV19
clone size: -
CDR3 DNA: TGTGCCAGTAGTACGAGACAGGGTAATCAGCCCCAGCATTTT
CDR3 protein: CASSTRQGNQPQHF

D gene: -
J gene: TRBJ1-2
V gene: TRBV6-2/TRBV6-3
clone size: -
CDR3 DNA: TGTGCCAGCAGTTACGAGACAACATATGGCTACACCTTC
CDR3 protein: CASSYETTYGYTF

D gene: -
J gene: TRBJ1-1
V gene: TRBV21-1
clone size: -
CDR3 DNA: TGTGCCAGCAGGGCAGGGGATGGGGACACTGAAGCTTTCTTT
CDR3 protein: CASRAGDGDTEAFF

D gene: -
J gene: TRBJ2-1
V gene: TRBV5-1
clone size: -
CDR3 DNA: TGCGCCAGCAGCTTGGGACTCTACGGGGTGGATGAGCAGTTCTTC
CDR3 protein: CASSLGLYGVDEQFF

D gene: -
J gene: TRBJ1-2
V gene: TRBV15
clone size: -
CDR3 DNA: TGTGCCACCAGCAAGCGGGAGGGACCCTATGGCTACACCTTC
CDR3 protein: CATSKREGPYGYTF

D gene: -
J gene: TRBJ2-5
V gene: TRBV21-1
clone size: -
CDR3 DNA: TGTGCCAGCAGCAAAGGGACAGGGGTGGAGACCCAGTACTTC
CDR3 protein: CASSKGTGVETQYF

D gene: -
J gene: TRBJ1-1
V gene: TRBV10-3
clone size: -
CDR3 DNA: TGTGCCATCAGTGAGCCCTCGGGACTAAACACTGAAGCTTTCTTT
CDR3 protein: CAISEPSGLNTEAFF

D gene: -
J gene: TRBJ1-2
V gene: TRBV3-1/TRBV3-2
clone size: -
CDR3 DNA: TGTGCCAGCAGCACAGGGTACGGCTACACCTTC
CDR3 protein: CASSTGYGYTF

D gene: -
J gene: TRBJ1-5
V gene: TRBV5-5
clone size: -
CDR3 DNA: TGTGCCAGCAGCAGGGACGGACAGAGCAATCAGCCCCAGCATTTT
CDR3 protein: CASSRDGQSNQPQHF